This is a list of T cell receptor beta chains from one sample in a study of T cell changes during pregnancy in multiple sclerosis. Some clones are missing from TCRdb's copy, which holds only in-frame ones; the method was immunoSEQ multiplex PCR. The repertoire holds under 70,000 clones, with roughly 92% as singletons. The input for sequencing was peripheral blood, taken in the third trimester of pregnancy. The receptors here all came from a female donor in good health, enrolled as a control in a pregnancy study. Both conserved end residues are part of each CDR3. Fields, in order: V gene, clone size, D gene, J gene, CDR3 protein, CDR3 DNA. A D gene is named only where the DNA matches it firmly. The size of a clone is reported for some rows only, either as once, few or many, or as a class for expanded clones.

>TRBV7-9|NA|NA|TRBJ2-3
CASRIGGTDTQYF
TGTGCCAGCCGAATAGGGGGCACAGATACGCAGTATTTT
>TRBV6-5|NA|TRBD1|TRBJ2-6
CASSYEDRAGANVLTF
TGTGCCAGCAGTTACGAGGACAGGGCTGGGGCCAACGTCCTGACTTTC
>TRBV4-1|NA|TRBD2|TRBJ2-1
CASSLRLAGNEQFF
TGCGCCAGCAGCTTGAGACTAGCGGGAAATGAGCAGTTCTTC
>TRBV18|NA|NA|TRBJ1-1
CASSRESNTEAFF
TGTGCCAGCTCAAGGGAGAGTAACACTGAAGCTTTCTTT
>TRBV30|NA|TRBD2|TRBJ2-1
CATSGGYNEQFF
TGTGCCACTAGCGGGGGCTACAATGAGCAGTTCTTC
>TRBV6-6|NA|NA|TRBJ1-2
CASTKDSDPYGYTF
TGTGCCAGCACCAAGGACAGTGACCCCTATGGCTACACCTTC
>TRBV6-4|NA|TRBD2|TRBJ2-2
CASSDSRREGLTGELFF
TGTGCCAGCAGTGACTCGAGGCGGGAGGGCCTTACCGGGGAGCTGTTTTTT
>TRBV5-4|NA|NA|TRBJ2-1
CASSSGQSSYNEQFF
TGTGCCAGCAGCTCCGGACAGAGCTCCTACAATGAGCAGTTCTTC
>TRBV7-9|once|NA|TRBJ1-1
CASSIPQEDTEAFF
TGTGCCAGCAGCATCCCCCAGGAGGACACTGAAGCTTTCTTT
>TRBV6-1|NA|NA|TRBJ1-6
CASNAQKGGNSPLHF
TGTGCCAGCAATGCGCAAAAAGGAGGTAATTCACCCCTCCACTTT
>TRBV27|NA|NA|TRBJ2-1
CASSLGRGIDEQFF
TGTGCCAGCAGTTTAGGTAGGGGGATAGATGAGCAGTTCTTC
>TRBV12-5|once|TRBD2|TRBJ2-7
CASGLAGGLAGDYEQYF
TGTGCTAGTGGTTTGGCCGGGGGACTAGCGGGGGACTACGAGCAGTACTTC
>TRBV7-8|NA|NA|TRBJ2-1
CASGFEEQFF
TGTGCCAGCGGTTTCGAGGAGCAGTTCTTC
>TRBV5-4|NA|TRBD1|TRBJ1-4
CASSLSGGRGEKLFF
TGTGCCAGCAGCTTATCAGGGGGTAGGGGTGAAAAACTGTTTTTT
>TRBV5-1|NA|NA|TRBJ1-4
CASSLVVVLDEKLFF
TGCGCCAGCAGCTTGGTAGTTGTGTTAGATGAAAAACTGTTTTTT
>TRBV12-5|NA|NA|TRBJ2-3
CASGTTQYF
TGTGCTAGTGGAACTACGCAATATTTT
>TRBV7-9|NA|TRBD1|TRBJ2-7
CASSSQGSYEQYF
TGTGCCAGCAGCTCACAGGGGTCCTACGAGCAGTACTTC
>TRBV2|NA|TRBD1|TRBJ1-5
CASRGTGRNQPQHF
TGTGCCAGCAGAGGGACAGGGCGGAATCAGCCCCAGCATTTT
>TRBV30|NA|NA|TRBJ2-5
CAWSARETQYF
TGTGCCTGGAGTGCGAGGGAGACCCAGTACTTC
>TRBV10-2|NA|TRBD1|TRBJ2-1
CASSESTGGSEQFF
TGCGCCAGCAGTGAGTCGACAGGGGGTAGTGAGCAGTTCTTC
>TRBV30|NA|NA|TRBJ2-1
CAWSLRGVPNEQFF
TGTGCCTGGAGTCTGCGGGGAGTCCCCAATGAGCAGTTCTTC
>TRBV2|NA|TRBD1|TRBJ1-4
CASRRDRTNEKLFF
TGTGCCAGCAGACGGGACAGGACGAATGAAAAACTGTTTTTT
>TRBV5-1|NA|NA|TRBJ2-5
CASSLVRQETQYF
TGCGCCAGCAGCTTGGTCCGTCAAGAGACCCAGTACTTC
>TRBV6-1|NA|NA|TRBJ2-1
CASSEQGYNEQFF
TGTGCCAGCAGTGAACAGGGTTACAATGAGCAGTTCTTC
>TRBV27|NA|TRBD2|TRBJ2-7
CASSLSMRESSYEQYF
TGTGCCAGCAGTTTATCGATGCGGGAGTCTAGTTACGAGCAGTACTTC